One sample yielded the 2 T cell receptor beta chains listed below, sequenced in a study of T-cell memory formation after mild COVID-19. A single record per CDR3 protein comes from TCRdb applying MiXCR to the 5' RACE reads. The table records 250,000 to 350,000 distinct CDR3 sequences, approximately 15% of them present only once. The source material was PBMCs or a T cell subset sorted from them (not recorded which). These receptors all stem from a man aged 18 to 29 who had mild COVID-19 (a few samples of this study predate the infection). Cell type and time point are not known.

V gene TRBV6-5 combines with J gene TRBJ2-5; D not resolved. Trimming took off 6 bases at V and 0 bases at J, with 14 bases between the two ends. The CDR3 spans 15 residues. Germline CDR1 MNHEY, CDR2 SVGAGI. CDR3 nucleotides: TGTGCCAGCAGAAGAGCTGCTAGGTACCAAGAGACCCAGTACTTC. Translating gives CASRRAARYQETQYF.

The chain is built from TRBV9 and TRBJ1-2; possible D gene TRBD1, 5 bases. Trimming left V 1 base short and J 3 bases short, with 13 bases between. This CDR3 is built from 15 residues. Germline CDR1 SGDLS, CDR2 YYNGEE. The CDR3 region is CASSVYSGPYYGYTF. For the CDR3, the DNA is TGTGCCAGCAGCGTATACTCAGGGCCGTACTATGGCTACACCTTC. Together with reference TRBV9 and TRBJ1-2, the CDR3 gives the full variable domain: DSGVTQTPKHLITATGQRVTLRCSPRSGDLSVYWYQQSLDQGLQFLIQYYNGEERAKGNILERFSAQQFPDLHSELNLSSLELGDSALYFCASSVYSGPYYGYTFGSGTRLTVV.